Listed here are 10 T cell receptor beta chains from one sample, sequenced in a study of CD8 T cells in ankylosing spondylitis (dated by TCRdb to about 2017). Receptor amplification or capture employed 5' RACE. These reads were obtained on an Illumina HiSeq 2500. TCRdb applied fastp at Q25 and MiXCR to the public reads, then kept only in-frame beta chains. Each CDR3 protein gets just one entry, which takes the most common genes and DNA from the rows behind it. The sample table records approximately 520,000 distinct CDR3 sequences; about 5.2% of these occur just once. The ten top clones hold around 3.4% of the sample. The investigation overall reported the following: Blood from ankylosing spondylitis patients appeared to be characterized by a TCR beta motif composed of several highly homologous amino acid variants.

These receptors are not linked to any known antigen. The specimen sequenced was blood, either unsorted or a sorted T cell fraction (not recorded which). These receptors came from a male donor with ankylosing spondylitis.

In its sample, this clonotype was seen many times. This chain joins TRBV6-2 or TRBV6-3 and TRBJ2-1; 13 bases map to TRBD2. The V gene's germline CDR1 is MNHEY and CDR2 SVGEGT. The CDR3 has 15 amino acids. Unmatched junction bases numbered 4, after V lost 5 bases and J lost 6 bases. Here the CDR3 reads CASSRGLAGSNEQFF. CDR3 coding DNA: TGTGCCAGCAGTAGGGGACTAGCGGGATCCAATGAGCAGTTCTTC.

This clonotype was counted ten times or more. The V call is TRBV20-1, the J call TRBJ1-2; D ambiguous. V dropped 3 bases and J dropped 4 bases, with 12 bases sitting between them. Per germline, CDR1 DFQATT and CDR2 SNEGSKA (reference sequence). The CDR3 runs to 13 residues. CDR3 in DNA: TGCAGTGCTAGTCCGGGAGTAAGCTATGGCTACACCTTC. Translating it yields CSASPGVSYGYTF.

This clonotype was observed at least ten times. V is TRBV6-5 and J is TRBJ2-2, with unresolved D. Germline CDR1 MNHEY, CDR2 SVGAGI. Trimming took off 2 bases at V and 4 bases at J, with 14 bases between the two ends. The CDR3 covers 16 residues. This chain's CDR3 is CASSYEGGTITGELFF. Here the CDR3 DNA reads TGTGCCAGCAGTTACGAAGGCGGAACCATCACCGGGGAGCTGTTTTTT.

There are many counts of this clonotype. The CDR3 nucleotides read TGCAGTGCTAGCGGAGGGGGCGGGGGGCGCACAGATACGCAGTATTTT. As protein: CSASGGGGGRTDTQYF. The V call is TRBV20-1, the J call TRBJ2-3; possibly TRBD2 for D (8 bases). CDR1 DFQATT and CDR2 SNEGSKA come from the germline V gene (reference sequence). With 3 bases removed from V and 1 base from J, the gap between germline ends came to 17 bases. The CDR3 loop spans 16 amino acids.

The CDR3 region is CASSLGTGSMNTEAFF. The CDR3 DNA reads TGCGCCAGCAGCTTGGGGACAGGGAGCATGAACACTGAAGCTTTCTTT. The rearrangement links TRBV5-1 to TRBJ1-1, with TRBD1 identical over 8 bases. In germline, CDR1 is SGHRS, CDR2 YFSETQ. Germline trimming cut 0 bases from V and 0 bases from J; bases unmatched to any gene: 4. The CDR3 runs 16 residues.

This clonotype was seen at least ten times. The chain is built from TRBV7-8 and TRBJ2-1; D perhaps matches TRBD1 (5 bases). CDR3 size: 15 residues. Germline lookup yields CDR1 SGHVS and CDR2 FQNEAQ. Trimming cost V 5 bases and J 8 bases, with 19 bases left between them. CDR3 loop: CASSIRTKWYDEQFF. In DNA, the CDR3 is TGTGCCAGCAGCATTCGGACAAAATGGTACGATGAGCAGTTCTTC. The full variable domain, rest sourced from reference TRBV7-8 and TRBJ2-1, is GAGVSQSPRYKVAKRGQDVALRCDPISGHVSLFWYQQALGQGPEFLTYFQNEAQLDKSGLPSDRFFAERPEGSVSTLKIQRTQQEDSAVYLCASSIRTKWYDEQFFGPGTRLTVL.

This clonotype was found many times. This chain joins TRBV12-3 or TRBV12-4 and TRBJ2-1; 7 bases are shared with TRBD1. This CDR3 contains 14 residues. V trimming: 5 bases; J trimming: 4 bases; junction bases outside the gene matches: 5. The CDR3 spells CASSLPTGYNEQFF. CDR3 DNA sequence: TGTGCCAGCAGTCTACCGACAGGGTACAATGAGCAGTTCTTC.

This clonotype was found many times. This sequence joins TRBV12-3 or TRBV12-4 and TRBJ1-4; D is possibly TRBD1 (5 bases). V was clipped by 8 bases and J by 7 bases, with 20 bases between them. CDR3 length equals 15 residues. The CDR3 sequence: CASAHGAGLGEKLFF. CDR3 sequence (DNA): TGTGCCAGCGCCCATGGGGCAGGGTTGGGTGAAAAACTGTTTTTT.

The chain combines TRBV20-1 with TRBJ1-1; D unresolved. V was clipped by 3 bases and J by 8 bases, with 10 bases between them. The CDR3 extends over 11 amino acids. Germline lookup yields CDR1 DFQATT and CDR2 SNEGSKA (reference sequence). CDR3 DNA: TGCAGTGCTAGGGCCCTGCAAGAAGCTTTCTTT. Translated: CSARALQEAFF.

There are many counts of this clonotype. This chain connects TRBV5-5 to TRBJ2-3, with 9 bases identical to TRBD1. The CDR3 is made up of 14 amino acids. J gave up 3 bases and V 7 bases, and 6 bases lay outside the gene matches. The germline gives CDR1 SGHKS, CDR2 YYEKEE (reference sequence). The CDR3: CASGGTGTTDTQYF. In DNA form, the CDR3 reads TGTGCCAGCGGTGGGACAGGGACGACAGATACGCAGTATTTT.